These 5 T cell receptor beta chains were all obtained from the same sample, sequenced in a study of shared clonotypes between healthy human individuals. The table came from immunoSEQ multiplex PCR; TCRdb's copy has only in-frame clones and leaves some out. The data show about 2 million clones, with about 94% seen just once and roughly 1.1% held by the top ten. The naive CD8 fraction comprised CD45RO-negative cells positively selected for CCR7 and excluded terminally differentiated effector memory CD45RA+ cells. The sequencing sample was made of naive CD8+ T cells sorted from blood. The receptors come from a man between 18 and 29 years old in good health.

The CDR3 sequence: CASSYWAAENTEAFF. DNA for the CDR3: TGTGCCAGCAGTTACTGGGCGGCAGAGAACACTGAAGCTTTCTTT. The chain joins TRBV6-5 to TRBJ1-1, with D unresolved. Germline loops: CDR1 MNHEY, CDR2 SVGAGI. The CDR3 is made up of 15 amino acids. The V end lost 1 base, the J end lost 1 base, and 10 bases lay between the germline ends.

The chain links TRBV11-3 to TRBJ2-2; D gene unclear. The length of the CDR3 is 15 residues. The germline V gene has CDR1 SGHNT and CDR2 YENEEA. V was pared by 1 base and J by 3 bases, with 9 bases between. The DNA for the CDR3 is TGTGCCAGCAGCTTAGGCGGAGACTACACCGGGGAGCTGTTTTTT. This codes for CASSLGGDYTGELFF.

The chain has TRBV27 and TRBJ2-7; a weak D match, TRBD1 (6 bases). This CDR3 is built from 16 residues. Germline V gene data show CDR1 as MNHEY and CDR2 as SMNVEV (reference sequence). Trimming stripped 6 bases from V and 2 bases from J, with 20 bases between. CDR3 region: CASRSIMDSRTYEQYF. The CDR3 DNA reads as TGTGCCAGCAGATCGATAATGGACAGTAGAACCTACGAGCAGTACTTC.

V usage is TRBV21-1 and J usage is TRBJ2-7; TRBD2, the table's D call, was not compared with the DNA. TRBV21-1 counts as a pseudogene. The CDR3 consists of 15 residues. CDR3 in amino acids: CASSLWRGGLSGQYF. CDR3 DNA sequence: TGTGCCAGCTCCCTCTGGAGGGGGGGCCTTTCCGGGCAGTACTTC.

The J gene is TRBJ2-5, the V gene TRBV6-5; 9 bases match TRBD1. The trim removed 0 bases at V and 4 bases at J, leaving 3 bases unmatched. CDR1 is MNHEY and CDR2 is SVGAGI in the germline V gene. There are 15 residues in the CDR3. CDR3 sequence: CASSYSGTGLETQYF. CDR3 in DNA: TGTGCCAGCAGTTACTCGGGGACAGGGTTAGAGACCCAGTACTTC.